This TCR beta chain stems from a study of T cell responses to AZD1222 COVID-19 vaccine. CDR1 is SGHNT and CDR2 is YYREEE in the germline V gene (reference sequence). Deletions cut 2 bases from V and 4 bases from J, with 15 bases between. The CDR3 extends over 15 amino acids. Remarks on this clone: What it binds is not known.

Study-level results: Possibly, clonal diversity was underestimated; donors were largely white British and included more females. Spike-specific TCR breadth and depth went up after people got two AZD1222 doses.

The method was immunoSEQ multiplex PCR; TCRdb's version includes in-frame clones alone and lacks a portion of them. The sample gives about 110,000 clones, roughly 89% of which show up once; more than 40% is in the top ten. The sequences come from peripheral blood, collected 28 days after the second AZD1222 dose. This chain connects TRBV5-4 to TRBJ1-1; possible D gene TRBD1, 6 bases. The sequence was obtained from an adult who received the AZD1222 COVID-19 vaccine. The CDR3 DNA is TGTGCCAGCAGCTTAGACAGGTTAGGGGGCACTGAAGCTTTCTTT. As protein: CASSLDRLGGTEAFF.